Presented here are 4 T cell receptor beta chains from one specimen sequenced in a study of immune evolution from preneoplasia to lung adenocarcinoma. Profiling relied on immunoSEQ multiplex PCR, and the TCRdb table lists in-frame clones only, not all of them. The sample has some 5,000 clones, around 80% seen once; the top ten hold 10% to 12%. The source material was FFPE minimally invasive lung adenocarcinoma tissue. The receptors shown here come from a person aged 60 to 85 with lung adenocarcinoma.

The chain uses TRBV28 and TRBJ2-6; 8 bases map to TRBD2. This CDR3 is 16 amino acids long. V lost 3 bases, J lost 3 bases, and 4 bases stayed unmatched. Germline-derived CDR1 and CDR2 are MDHEN and SYDVKM. CDR3 sequence: CASSFAGGGGANVLTF. The CDR3 region has the DNA TGTGCCAGCAGTTTTGCGGGGGGAGGTGGGGCCAACGTCCTGACTTTC.

This clone has a single count. V usage is TRBV9 and J usage is TRBJ1-3, with 7 bases aligning to TRBD1. The length of the CDR3 is 16 residues. Germline V gives CDR1 SGDLS, CDR2 YYNGEE. V was clipped by 4 bases and J by 0 bases; unmatched bases: 7. This CDR3 reads CASSPPGQTSGNTIYF. As DNA, the CDR3 is TGTGCCAGCAGCCCCCCGGGACAGACCTCTGGAAACACCATATATTTT. The variable domain in full, completed from reference TRBV9 and TRBJ1-3, reads DSGVTQTPKHLITATGQRVTLRCSPRSGDLSVYWYQQSLDQGLQFLIQYYNGEERAKGNILERFSAQQFPDLHSELNLSSLELGDSALYFCASSPPGQTSGNTIYFGEGSWLTVV.

This chain uses TRBV27 with TRBJ1-1, with a weak D call TRBD1 (5 bases). The germline V gene encodes CDR1 MNHEY and CDR2 SMNVEV (reference sequence). The CDR3 covers 11 residues. Trimming stripped 6 bases from V and 5 bases from J, with 7 bases between. Written as DNA, the CDR3 is TGTGCCAGCAGGCAGGGAACTGAAGCTTTCTTT. As protein: CASRQGTEAFF.

This chain uses TRBV30 with TRBJ1-1; tentative D call: TRBD1 (5 bases). The CDR3 has 14 residues. Trimming shortened V by 0 bases and J by 2 bases, and 10 bases separated the two germline ends. Looked up from germline, CDR1 is GTSNPN and CDR2 is SVGIG (reference sequence). This chain's CDR3 is CAWSVRGHNTEAFF. The CDR3 region has the DNA TGTGCCTGGAGTGTACGAGGACACAACACTGAAGCTTTCTTT.